A single sample gave rise to the 13 T cell receptor beta chains below, sequenced in a study of cytomegalovirus exposure and HLA in healthy donors. This PCR relied on a set of 60 Vbeta primers and 13 Jbeta primers. Clones were sequenced by immunoSEQ multiplex PCR, and TCRdb holds only the in-frame ones, with some missing. The sample carries 150,000 to 200,000 clones, roughly 85% recorded once. Sequencing was carried out using PBMCs. These receptor sequences come from a man in his late teens or twenties in good health and CMV-seropositive.

In DNA, the CDR3 is TGTGCCAGCAGTTTGGCCGCTAACTATGGCTACACCTTC. The encoded protein is CASSLAANYGYTF. The V call is TRBV27, the J call TRBJ1-2; D is unclear. Trimming stripped 3 bases from V and 0 bases from J, with 5 bases between. The CDR3 is 13 amino acids. Germline CDR1 MNHEY, CDR2 SMNVEV (reference sequence).

The genes are TRBV30 and TRBJ2-5; D is perhaps TRBD1 (5 bases). Germline V gives CDR1 GTSNPN, CDR2 SVGIG (reference sequence). Trimming left V 4 bases short and J 5 bases short, with 14 bases between. This CDR3 is 13 amino acids long. The CDR3 region is CAWNGQGGETQYF. CDR3 in DNA: TGTGCCTGGAATGGGCAGGGTGGGGAGACCCAGTACTTC.

This clone appeared a single time. The chain combines TRBV10-1 with TRBJ2-1; D is unclear. Trimming stripped 2 bases from V and 5 bases from J, with 10 bases between. Looked up from germline, CDR1 is WNHNN and CDR2 is SYGVQD (reference sequence). The CDR3 is 14 amino acids. CDR3 nucleotide sequence: TGCGCCAGCAGTGAGCGGTATTCCCACAATGAGCAGTTCTTC. Translated: CASSERYSHNEQFF.

J is TRBJ1-6 and V is TRBV19, with D perhaps TRBD1 (5 bases). The CDR3 loop spans 15 amino acids. Germline CDR1 reads LNHDA; CDR2 reads SQIVND (reference sequence). Trimming pared 0 bases from V and 10 bases from J, leaving 13 bases between. CDR3 loop: CASSIDGTSWSPLHF. DNA for the CDR3: TGTGCCAGTAGTATAGACGGGACTTCGTGGTCACCCCTCCACTTT.

The gene calls are TRBV7-6 and TRBJ2-7, with 9 bases that match TRBD1. Germline V CDR1 and CDR2: SGHVS, FNYEAQ. The trim removed 8 bases at V and 0 bases at J, leaving 8 bases unmatched. This CDR3 comprises 15 residues. The CDR3, as DNA: TGTGCCAGCGGAAACGGACAGGGGAGCTCCTACGAGCAGTACTTC. Amino acids: CASGNGQGSSYEQYF. Full variable domain (remainder filled in from reference TRBV7-6 and TRBJ2-7): GAGVSQSPRYKVTKRGQDVALRCDPISGHVSLYWYRQALGQGPEFLTYFNYEAQQDKSGLPNDRFSAERPEGSISTLTIQRTEQRDSAMYRCASGNGQGSSYEQYFGPGTRLTVT.

The genes are TRBV6-6 and TRBJ2-5; TRBD1 might be the D (7 bases). The J call is uncertain, as TRBJ2-7 better fits the DNA end. Germline CDR1 is MNHNY and CDR2 is SVGAGI (reference sequence). The CDR3 contains 15 residues. CDR3 DNA sequence: TGTGCCAGCAGTACCGCGGGACAGAATTCCTACGAGCAGTACTTC. Translation gives CASSTAGQNSYEQYF.

This clone was seen a few times. The chain joins TRBV4-3 to TRBJ1-3; no definite D call. The CDR3 loop spans 16 amino acids. V was shortened by 0 bases and J by 1 base, with 10 bases between the two germline ends. Germline assignment: CDR1 LGHNA and CDR2 YSLEER. This chain's CDR3 is CASSQDLGGSGNTIYF. Written as DNA, the CDR3 is TGCGCCAGCAGCCAAGATCTGGGAGGATCTGGAAACACCATATATTTT.

The chain links TRBV27 to TRBJ2-7; a possible D gene is TRBD1 (6 bases). This CDR3 spans 18 amino acids. V was clipped by 3 bases and J by 2 bases, with 23 bases between them. Germline V gene lookup returns CDR1 MNHEY and CDR2 SMNVEV (reference sequence). The CDR3 DNA reads as TGTGCCAGCAGTTTCTCTCATCGTACACAGGGAAGAGCCTACGAGCAGTACTTC. Protein: CASSFSHRTQGRAYEQYF.

The chain uses TRBV5-1 and TRBJ2-1; no reliable D call. CDR3 length: 13 amino acids. V lost 1 base and J lost 10, with 12 bases in between. In germline, CDR1 is SGHRS, CDR2 YFSETQ. The CDR3 bases are TGCGCCAGCAGCTTGACGACTCCATGGGAGCAGTTCTTC. It specifies CASSLTTPWEQFF.

The V call is TRBV7-2, the J call TRBJ2-4; 7 nucleotides align to TRBD1. The germline gives CDR1 SGHTA, CDR2 FQGNSA. The CDR3 has 15 amino acids. The V gene end was trimmed by 4 bases and the J gene end by 10 bases; junction bases not matched to a gene: 13. CDR3 DNA sequence: TGTGCCAGCAGCTCGAGCCCCGACAGGGCAGGTATTCAGTACTTC. It is translated as CASSSSPDRAGIQYF.

This clone showed up just a few times. The genes are TRBV4-1 and TRBJ1-1; D is uncertain. There are 14 residues in the CDR3. Germline CDR1 is MGHRA and CDR2 is YSYEKL. V was clipped by 1 base and J by 0 bases, with 6 bases between them. CDR3 sequence reads: CASSQGSLNTEAFF. Written as DNA, the CDR3 is TGCGCCAGCAGCCAAGGGAGTTTGAACACTGAAGCTTTCTTT.

V gene TRBV5-1 combines with J gene TRBJ2-7, with TRBD1 matching over 7 bases. Per germline, CDR1 SGHRS and CDR2 YFSETQ. J gave up 0 bases and V 0 bases, and 3 bases lay outside the gene matches. This CDR3 contains 15 residues. The CDR3 loop reads CASSLGGTVSYEQYF. Here the CDR3 DNA reads TGCGCCAGCAGCTTGGGTGGGACAGTCTCCTACGAGCAGTACTTC.

This chain joins TRBV7-9 and TRBJ2-3; 10 bases are a match to TRBD2. The CDR3 has 15 residues. CDR1 is SEHNR and CDR2 is FQNEAQ in the germline V gene (reference sequence). J gave up 4 bases and V 5 bases, and 6 bases lay outside the gene matches. CDR3 sequence reads: CASSPAGGRADTQYF. The CDR3 DNA is TGTGCCAGCAGCCCAGCGGGGGGGCGGGCAGATACGCAGTATTTT.